This T cell receptor (beta chain) came from a study of CD4 T cells in relation to SARS-CoV-2 and coronaviruses (dated by TCRdb to the early 2020s). With regard to the full study: Across all 12 patients in the convalescent cohort, the median age was nearly 40 years, with a range of about 21 to 80 years. Among the roughly 12 convalescent patients, 8 males and 4 females were included, and two of the subjects were Hispanic. Patient-derived lymphoblastoid cell lines were used to map the HLA restriction of shared crossreactive spike epitopes. Memory CD4+ T cell crossreactivity between SARS-CoV-2 and common cold coronavirus spike proteins was assessed at the TCR clonotype level in the study. The Adaptive Biotechnologies TCR-sequencing kit was used for samples from three pre-COVID donors and for the naive versus memory experiments, whereas the other data were Illumina-based. A different, Illumina-based TCR-beta assay was used to sequence expansion assays from other donors in the study. General conclusions and limits of the study: Sequencing naive versus memory cells indicated that the assay picks up memory recall responses, not primary responses primed during culture. In roughly two thirds of donors, memory CD4+ clonotypes turned up that crossrecognized SARS-CoV-2 and at least one common cold coronavirus spike. Small numbers of patients and of tested TCRs limited the study. Crossreactive clones showed significantly weaker SARS-CoV-2-driven expansion than monoreactive clones, consistent with antigenic imprinting. Crossreactivity analysis centred on spike protein, so crossreactivity against other viral proteins was not assessed. No donor contributed both pre-pandemic and post-infection samples, which limited tracing the source of pre-existing responses.

Naive and memory CD4+ T cells were separated from cryopreserved PBMCs by CD4 enrichment followed by EasySep naive CD4+ T cell enrichment. PBMCs were isolated from leukapheresis product or whole blood by Ficoll-Paque PLUS gradient centrifugation. The PBMCs went either fresh into the expansion assay or into cryopreservation at -140 degrees C. The QIAamp Micro DNA Kit was used to extract genomic DNA from the CD4+ T cells. Looking up the germline V gene (reference sequence) yields CDR1 LNHDA and CDR2 SQIVND. V is pruned by 4 bases and J by 3 bases, leaving 2 bases of the junction without a gene match. The CDR3, cysteine through phenylalanine, is 13 amino acids long. Only the CDR3 part of the read is kept: 39 bases, read in frame from the first base. Concerning this clone itself: It lacks a known antigen. No per-base quality is available; no much larger clone lies one base away.

DNA from uncultured naive and memory CD4+ T cells underwent immunoSEQ TCR-beta sequencing at deep resolution. In the authors' own workflow: During preprocessing, nonproductive sequences were removed, along with CDR3s that did not begin with C, did not end with F or W, or were shorter than 7 amino acids. Cultured and uncultured naive and memory CD4+ repertoires were searched for previously identified spike- and CEF-reactive CDR3s. CDR3 homology was measured as pairwise Levenshtein distance, computed with the stringdist R package after trimming three terminal residues from each end. TCRdb provides this immuneACCESS table in a form limited to in-frame rearrangements. Some clones are lacking; in checked studies, under half of them reflect an unresolved V gene, and why the rest are absent is not known. V and J calls plus clone size are reproduced from that table; the DNA served to infer D and trimming. Within this sample are 35,000 to 40,000 clones, with approximately 85% of them counted one time only. The ten largest account for 3.1% of the sample.

This TCR derives from an adult with COVID-19. The sequenced sample consisted of memory CD4+ T cells from PBMCs. In light of the paper, this sample's cell subset or site label describes: memory (non-naive) CD4+ T cells. The sequence is built from TRBV19 and TRBJ2-7, with 8 middle bases fitting TRBD2. The bases are TGTGCCAGTAGTACCGGGACTAGCTACGAGCAGTACTTC. The translation is CASSTGTSYEQYF.